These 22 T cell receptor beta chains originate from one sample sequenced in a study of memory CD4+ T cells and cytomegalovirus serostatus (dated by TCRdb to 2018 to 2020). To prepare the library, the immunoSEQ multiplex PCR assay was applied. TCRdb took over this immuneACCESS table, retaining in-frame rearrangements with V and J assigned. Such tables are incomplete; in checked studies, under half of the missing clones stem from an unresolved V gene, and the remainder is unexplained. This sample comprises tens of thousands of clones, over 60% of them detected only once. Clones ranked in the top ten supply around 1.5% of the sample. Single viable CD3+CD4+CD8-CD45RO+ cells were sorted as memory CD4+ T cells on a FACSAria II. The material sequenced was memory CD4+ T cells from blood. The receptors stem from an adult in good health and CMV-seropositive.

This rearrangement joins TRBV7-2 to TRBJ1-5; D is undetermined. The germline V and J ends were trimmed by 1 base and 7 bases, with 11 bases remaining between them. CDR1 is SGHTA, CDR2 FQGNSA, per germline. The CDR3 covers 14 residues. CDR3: CASSLDVGGQPQHF. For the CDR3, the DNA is TGTGCCAGCAGCTTAGATGTGGGTGGCCAGCCCCAGCATTTT.

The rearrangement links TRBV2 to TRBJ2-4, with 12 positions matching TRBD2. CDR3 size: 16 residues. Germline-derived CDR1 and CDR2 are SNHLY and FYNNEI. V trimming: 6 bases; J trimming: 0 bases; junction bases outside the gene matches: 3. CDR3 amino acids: CASSEGLAGAKNIQYF. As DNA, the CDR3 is TGTGCCAGCAGCGAGGGACTAGCGGGAGCCAAAAACATTCAGTACTTC.

CDR3 in amino acids: CASSPGPLSNEKLFF. The CDR3 region has the DNA TGTGCCAGCAGCCCGGGACCCCTCTCTAATGAAAAACTGTTTTTT. V and J are TRBV5-4 and TRBJ1-4; D is perhaps TRBD1 (5 bases). The CDR3 runs 15 residues. Per the germline V gene, CDR1 is SGHNT and CDR2 is YYREEE (reference sequence). V was pared by 4 bases and J by 3 bases, with 13 bases between.

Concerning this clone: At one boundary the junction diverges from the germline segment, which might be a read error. CDR3 residues: CASSSQLAGGAHF. The CDR3 region has the DNA TGCGCCAGCAGCTCACAACTAGCGGGAGGGGCACACTTC. The genes are TRBV5-1 and TRBJ2-7; 13 bases map to TRBD2. CDR1 is SGHRS, CDR2 YFSETQ, per germline. This CDR3 region has 13 residues.

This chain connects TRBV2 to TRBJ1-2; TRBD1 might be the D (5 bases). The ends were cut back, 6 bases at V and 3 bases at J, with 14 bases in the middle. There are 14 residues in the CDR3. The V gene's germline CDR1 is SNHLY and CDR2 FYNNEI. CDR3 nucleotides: TGTGCCAGCAGGGATTCGGGGACGGACTATGGCTACACCTTC. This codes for CASRDSGTDYGYTF.

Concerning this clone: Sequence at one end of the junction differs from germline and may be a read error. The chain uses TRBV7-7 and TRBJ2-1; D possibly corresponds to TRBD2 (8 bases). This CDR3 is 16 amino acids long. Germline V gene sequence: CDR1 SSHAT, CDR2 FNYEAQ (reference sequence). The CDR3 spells CASSLREGANYNEQFF. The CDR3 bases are TGTGCTAGCAGCCTCCGGGAGGGGGCGAACTACAATGAGCAGTTCTTC.

The CDR3 DNA reads as TGTGCCAGCACTGGACTAGCGGTTTCCAATGAGCAGTTCTTC. It translates to CASTGLAVSNEQFF. V and J are TRBV2 and TRBJ2-1; TRBD2 matches 10 bases. Trimming removed 7 bases from V and 6 bases from J; junction bases left unmatched: 6. In germline, CDR1 is SNHLY, CDR2 FYNNEI. This CDR3 contains 14 residues.

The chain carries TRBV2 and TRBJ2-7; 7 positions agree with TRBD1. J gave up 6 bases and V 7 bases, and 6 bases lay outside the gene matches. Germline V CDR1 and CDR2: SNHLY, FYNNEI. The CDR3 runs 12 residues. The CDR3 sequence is CASTGGRAEQYF. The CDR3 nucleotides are TGTGCCAGCACAGGGGGTCGCGCCGAGCAGTACTTC.

CDR3 nucleotides: TGTGCCAGCAGCGCCGTGACTGAAGCTTTCTTT. Translated: CASSAVTEAFF. This chain connects TRBV7-2 to TRBJ1-1; D uncertain. CDR3 size: 11 residues. Germline assignment: CDR1 SGHTA and CDR2 FQGNSA. Trimming removed 5 bases at V and 5 bases at J, with 6 bases between. The full variable domain, completed using reference TRBV7-2 and TRBJ1-1, is GAGVSQSPSNKVTEKGKDVELRCDPISGHTALYWYRQSLGQGLEFLIYFQGNSAPDKSGLPSDRFSAERTGGSVSTLTIQRTQQEDSAVYLCASSAVTEAFFGQGTRLTVV.

CDR3 nucleotide sequence: TGTGCCAGCAGCTCGCTAGAAGGGGGCGGCAATCAGCCCCAGCATTTT. Amino acid sequence: CASSSLEGGGNQPQHF. This chain uses TRBV5-6 with TRBJ1-5; 7 positions agree with TRBD1. Germline CDR1 reads SGHDT; CDR2 reads YYEEEE. With V trimmed by 3 bases and J by 2 bases, 8 bases remained unmatched. This CDR3 is 16 amino acids long.

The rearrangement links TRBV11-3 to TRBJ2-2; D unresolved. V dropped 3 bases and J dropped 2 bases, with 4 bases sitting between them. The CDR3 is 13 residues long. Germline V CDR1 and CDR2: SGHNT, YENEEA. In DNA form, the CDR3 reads TGTGCCAGCAGCTTTCGAAACACCGGGGAGCTGTTTTTT. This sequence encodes CASSFRNTGELFF.

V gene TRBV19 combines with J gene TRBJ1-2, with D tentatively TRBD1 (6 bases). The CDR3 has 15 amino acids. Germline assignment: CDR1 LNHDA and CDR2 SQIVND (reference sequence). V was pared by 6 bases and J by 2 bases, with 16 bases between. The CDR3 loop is CASSPARGVNYGYTF. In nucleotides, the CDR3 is TGTGCCAGTAGCCCGGCCAGGGGAGTCAACTATGGCTACACCTTC.

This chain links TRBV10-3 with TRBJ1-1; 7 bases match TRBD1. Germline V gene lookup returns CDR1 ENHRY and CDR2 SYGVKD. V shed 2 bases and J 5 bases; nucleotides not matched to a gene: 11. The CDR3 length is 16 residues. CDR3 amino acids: CAISEEGQAGGTEAFF. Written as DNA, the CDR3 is TGTGCCATCAGTGAGGAAGGACAGGCCGGAGGGACTGAAGCTTTCTTT.

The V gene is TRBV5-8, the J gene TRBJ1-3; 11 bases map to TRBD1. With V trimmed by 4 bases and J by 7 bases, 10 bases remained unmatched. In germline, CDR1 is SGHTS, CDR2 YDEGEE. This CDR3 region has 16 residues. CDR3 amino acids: CASSQWTGGIGNTIYF. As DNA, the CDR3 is TGTGCCAGCAGCCAATGGACAGGGGGCATAGGGAACACCATATATTTT.

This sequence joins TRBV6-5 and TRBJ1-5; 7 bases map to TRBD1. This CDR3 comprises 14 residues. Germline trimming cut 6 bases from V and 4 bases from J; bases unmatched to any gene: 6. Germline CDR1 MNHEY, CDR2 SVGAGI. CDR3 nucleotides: TGTGCCAGCAGAACTCGACAGGGTAATCAGCCCCAGCATTTT. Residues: CASRTRQGNQPQHF.

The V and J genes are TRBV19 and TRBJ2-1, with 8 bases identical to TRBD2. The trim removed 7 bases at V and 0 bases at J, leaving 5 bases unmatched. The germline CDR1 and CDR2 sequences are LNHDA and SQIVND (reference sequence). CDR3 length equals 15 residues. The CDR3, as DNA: TGTGCCAGTAAAAGCGGGAGTTCCTCCTACAATGAGCAGTTCTTC. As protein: CASKSGSSSYNEQFF.

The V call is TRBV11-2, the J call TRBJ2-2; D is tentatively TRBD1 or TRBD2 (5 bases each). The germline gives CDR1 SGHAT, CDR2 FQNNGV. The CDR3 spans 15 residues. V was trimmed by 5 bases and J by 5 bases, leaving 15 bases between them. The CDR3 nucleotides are TGTGCCAGCAGCCCGACGAGGGGCCGGACCGGGGAGCTGTTTTTT. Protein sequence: CASSPTRGRTGELFF.

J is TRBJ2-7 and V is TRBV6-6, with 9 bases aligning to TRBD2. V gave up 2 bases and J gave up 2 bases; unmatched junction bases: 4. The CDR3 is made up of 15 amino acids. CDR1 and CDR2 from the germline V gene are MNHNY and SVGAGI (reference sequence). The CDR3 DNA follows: TGTGCCAGCAGTTACCTCAGCGGGGGGACCTACGAGCAGTACTTC. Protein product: CASSYLSGGTYEQYF.

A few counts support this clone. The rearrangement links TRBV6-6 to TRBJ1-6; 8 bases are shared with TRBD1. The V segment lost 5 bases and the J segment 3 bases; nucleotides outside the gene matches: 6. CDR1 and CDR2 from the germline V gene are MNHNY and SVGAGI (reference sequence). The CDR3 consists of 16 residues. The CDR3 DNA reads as TGTGCCAGCAGTCACAGGGGGGGAAACTATAATTCACCCCTCCACTTT. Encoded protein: CASSHRGGNYNSPLHF.

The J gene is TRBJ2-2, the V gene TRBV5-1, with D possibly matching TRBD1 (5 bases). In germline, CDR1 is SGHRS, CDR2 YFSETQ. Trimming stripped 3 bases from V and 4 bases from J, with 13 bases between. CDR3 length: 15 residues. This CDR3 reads CASSYQGRGTGELFF. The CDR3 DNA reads TGCGCCAGCAGCTACCAGGGAAGGGGCACCGGGGAGCTGTTTTTT.

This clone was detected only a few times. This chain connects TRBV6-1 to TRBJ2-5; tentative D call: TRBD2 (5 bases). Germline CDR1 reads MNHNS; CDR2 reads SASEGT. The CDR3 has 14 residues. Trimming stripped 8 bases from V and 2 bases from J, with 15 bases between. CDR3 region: CASSRYRGQETQYF. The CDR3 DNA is TGTGCCAGCTCCCGATACCGGGGACAAGAGACCCAGTACTTC.

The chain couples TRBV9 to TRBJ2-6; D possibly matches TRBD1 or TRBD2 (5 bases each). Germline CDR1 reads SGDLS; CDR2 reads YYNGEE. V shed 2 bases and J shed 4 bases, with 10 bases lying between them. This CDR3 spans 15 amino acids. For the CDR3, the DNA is TGTGCCAGCAGCGTCGGGACGTTAGGGGCCAACGTCCTGACTTTC. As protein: CASSVGTLGANVLTF.